This is a list of T cell receptor beta chains from one sample in a study of chemoradiotherapy in HPV16-positive cancers. The protocol was immunoSEQ multiplex PCR, while the TCRdb copy is restricted to in-frame clones and leaves out a portion. The repertoire holds around 17,000 clones, about 90% seen once, with about 2.4% in the top ten. The input for sequencing was blood, taken from a patient who underwent chemoradiotherapy. The receptor source for this set is a human donor with HPV-associated anogenital cancer. CDR3s include the opening cysteine and the closing phenylalanine or tryptophan. A D gene is named only where the DNA matches it firmly. The listing skips clone size in some rows; elsewhere it reads once, few, many or a size class.

TRBJ2-7	-	-	TRBV7-2	CASSLHGTKSSYEQYF	TGTGCCAGCAGCTTACACGGGACGAAGAGCTCCTACGAGCAGTACTTC
TRBJ1-3	few	-	TRBV7-9	CASSGGSGSSGNTIYF	TGTGCCAGCAGCGGGGGATCCGGGAGCTCTGGAAACACCATATATTTT
TRBJ1-2	-	-	TRBV30	CAWSPGYGYTF	TGTGCCTGGAGTCCGGGCTATGGCTACACCTTC
TRBJ2-2	-	TRBD2	TRBV5-6	CASSLTSGTGELFF	TGTGCCAGCAGCTTGACTAGCGGGACCGGGGAGCTGTTTTTT
TRBJ2-2	-	TRBD2	TRBV11-3	CASSTYIGREGTGELFF	TGTGCCAGCAGCACCTATATTGGGCGGGAGGGCACCGGGGAGCTGTTTTTT
TRBJ1-2	-	-	TRBV28	CASSPPGVRYGYTF	TGTGCCAGCAGTCCCCCAGGGGTTCGGTATGGCTACACCTTC
TRBJ1-2	-	-	TRBV6-1	CASSEGRGPYGYTF	TGTGCCAGCAGTGAGGGTAGGGGCCCTTATGGCTACACCTTC
TRBJ1-6	-	-	TRBV5-1	CASSMKVSPLHF	TGCGCCAGCAGTATGAAGGTTTCACCCCTCCACTTT
TRBJ2-3	-	TRBD2	TRBV6-1	CASSVGLAGTDTQYF	TGTGCCAGCAGTGTGGGACTAGCGGGCACAGATACGCAGTATTTT
TRBJ1-5	-	-	TRBV19	CASSINRGQPQHF	TGTGCCAGTAGTATCAATAGGGGTCAGCCCCAGCATTTT
TRBJ2-3	few	-	TRBV6-1	CASSEMVYLREADTQYF	TGTGCCAGCAGTGAAATGGTCTATCTGAGGGAGGCAGATACGCAGTATTTT
TRBJ2-2	-	TRBD2	TRBV4-2	CASSQAPGLAGSSNTGELFF	TGTGCCAGCAGCCAAGCCCCCGGCCTAGCGGGGTCCTCGAACACCGGGGAGCTGTTTTTT
TRBJ2-1	once	TRBD1	TRBV6-1	CASSDLGTGYNEQFF	TGTGCCAGCAGTGACCTCGGGACAGGCTACAATGAGCAGTTCTTC
TRBJ2-1	-	-	TRBV7-2	CASSFGALDNEQFF	TGTGCCAGCAGCTTTGGGGCTCTTGACAATGAGCAGTTCTTC
TRBJ2-5	-	-	TRBV14	CASSPTWAIQETQYF	TGTGCCAGCAGCCCCACATGGGCCATCCAAGAGACCCAGTACTTC
TRBJ1-1	-	TRBD1	TRBV2	CASKQGRVEAFF	TGTGCCAGCAAACAGGGGAGGGTTGAAGCTTTCTTT
TRBJ2-3	-	-	TRBV9	CASGDTQYF	TGTGCCAGCGGGGATACGCAGTATTTT
TRBJ2-3	-	TRBD2	TRBV10-3	CAISPRGERGTDTQYF	TGTGCCATCAGCCCCCGGGGGGAGCGGGGAACAGATACGCAGTATTTT
TRBJ2-6	-	-	TRBV10-3	CAISDLALGANVLTF	TGTGCCATCAGTGATTTAGCGCTAGGGGCCAACGTCCTGACTTTC
TRBJ1-2	-	-	TRBV27	CASSLSVVKGGYTF	TGTGCCAGCAGTTTATCGGTCGTGAAAGGTGGCTACACCTTC
TRBJ2-7	-	TRBD2	TRBV27	CASSLSGLGSEQYF	TGTGCCAGCAGTTTATCGGGACTAGGTTCCGAGCAGTACTTC
TRBJ2-1	once	-	TRBV20-1	CSARLDEQFF	TGCAGTGCTAGGTTGGATGAGCAGTTCTTC
TRBJ1-5	-	TRBD1	TRBV28	CASSPGQAVSQPQHF	TGTGCCAGCAGCCCGGGACAGGCTGTGAGTCAGCCCCAGCATTTT
TRBJ2-1	-	-	TRBV27	CASSNTGVPFF	TGTGCCAGCAGTAACACGGGAGTTCCGTTCTTC
TRBJ1-1	-	TRBD1	TRBV5-1	CASSPGTGGEAFF	TGCGCCAGCAGCCCCGGGACAGGGGGGGAGGCTTTCTTT
TRBJ2-7	once	-	TRBV7-7	CASSHNPGAAYEQYF	TGTGCTAGCAGCCACAACCCCGGGGCGGCCTACGAGCAGTACTTC